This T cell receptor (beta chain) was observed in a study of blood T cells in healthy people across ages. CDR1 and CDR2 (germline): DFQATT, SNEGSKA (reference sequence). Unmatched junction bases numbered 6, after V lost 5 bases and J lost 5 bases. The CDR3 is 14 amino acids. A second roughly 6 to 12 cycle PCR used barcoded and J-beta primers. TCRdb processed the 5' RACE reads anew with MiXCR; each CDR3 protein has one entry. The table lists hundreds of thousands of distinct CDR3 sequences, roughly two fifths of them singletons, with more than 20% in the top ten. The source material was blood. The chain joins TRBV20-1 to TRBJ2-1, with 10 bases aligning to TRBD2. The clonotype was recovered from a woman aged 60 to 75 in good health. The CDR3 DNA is TGCAGTGCTCAGCGGGGGGGCACGGACAATGAGCAGTTCTTC. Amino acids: CSAQRGGTDNEQFF.